This TCR beta chain was sequenced for a study of neoadjuvant nivolumab and ipilimumab in lung cancer (dated by TCRdb to about 2020). With regard to the full study: Nivolumab was administered intravenously at 3 mg/kg on days 1, 15 and 29, and in the combination arm ipilimumab 1 mg/kg was added on day 1 only. The primary trial endpoint was the major pathologic response (MPR) rate in the intention-to-treat population in each study arm. In the trial, under 45 patients with operable NSCLC were treated, of whom approximately 23 were randomized to nivolumab monotherapy and roughly 20 to nivolumab plus ipilimumab. The study compared TCR repertoires in pretherapy (baseline) peripheral blood with TCR repertoires in tumors resected at surgery following neoadjuvant immune checkpoint blockade. Matched pretherapy and resected tumor pairs were analyzed for seven patients: four treated with nivolumab and three with nivolumab plus ipilimumab.

The investigation overall reported the following: A small number of samples was subjected to TCR sequencing. From pretherapy to surgery, tumor T-cell richness and clonality went up in three of three dual-therapy tumors, versus only two of four nivolumab-treated tumors. TCR richness and clonality were greater in resected tumors than in tumor-adjacent uninvolved lung, and increases were seen in more dual-therapy-treated tumors. TCR richness in pretherapy blood showed a positive correlation with richness in tumors resected after neoadjuvant therapy (Spearman R ≈ 0.78). No significant correlation was found between TCR clonality and pathologic tumor regression, and only a single major-pathologic-response sample was available for the analysis of TCR clonality versus pathologic tumor regression.

The time point label corresponds to: pretherapy, before neoadjuvant immune checkpoint inhibitors. The samples were taken from NEOSTAR, a phase 2 randomized trial in operable NSCLC that tested neoadjuvant nivolumab or nivolumab plus ipilimumab, followed by surgery. The germline V gene (reference sequence) provides CDR1 LNHDA and CDR2 SQIVND. From the cysteine up to the phenylalanine, the CDR3 has a length of 15 residues. Left in the record is the CDR3 DNA by itself, 45 bases read in frame from the first base. The junction carries 12 bases between V and J, which are trimmed by 5 bases and 0 bases respectively. Library preparation was by the immunoSEQ multiplex PCR assay. From the authors' description of their analysis: Repertoires were summarized by richness and clonality, and significantly expanded and contracted clones were identified between pre- and post-therapy samples. Held by TCRdb, this immuneACCESS table contains in-frame sequences only and omits some clones. Under half of the omission traces to an unresolved V gene where checked; the cause of the rest is unknown. D and trimming were read from the DNA, whereas the V and J calls and clone size are those reported in that table. Across this sample there are roughly 30,000 clones, with around 80% seen only once. Clones ranked in the top ten supply 5.5% to 6.5% of the sample.

Turning to this clone: The antigen it binds to is not known. Base qualities are not provided; no much larger clone lies one nucleotide away.

This sequence was found in an adult with non-small cell lung cancer. Sequencing was performed on peripheral blood, taken before neoadjuvant nivolumab, alone or with ipilimumab. The sequence is built from TRBV19 and TRBJ2-3; confidence is insufficient to name the D gene. The CDR3: CASSVQAHSTDTQYF. The DNA sequence reads TGTGCCAGTAGTGTCCAGGCCCATAGCACAGATACGCAGTATTTT.